These T cell receptor beta chains were read from a single sample in a study of cytomegalovirus exposure and HLA in healthy donors. Clones were sequenced by immunoSEQ multiplex PCR, and TCRdb holds only the in-frame ones, with some missing. The table has approximately 200,000 clones, more than 60% seen once; the top ten hold approximately 0.22%. What was sequenced was PBMCs. The receptors were gathered from a girl aged 2-10 years in good health and CMV-seronegative. Both conserved end residues are part of each CDR3. A D gene is named only where the DNA matches it firmly. Expanded clones are given a class, and other clones once, few, many or no size at all.

CDR3nt: TGTGCCAGTAGGCCAGGGAAGCGGGGGGGATACGAGGGCAATCAGCCCCAGCATTTT; CDR3aa: CASRPGKRGGYEGNQPQHF; v_gene: TRBV19; d_gene: NA; abundance: NA; j_gene: TRBJ1-5
CDR3nt: TGTGCCGTCCTGGGGCAGGAGGGAACTGAAGCTTTCTTT; CDR3aa: CAVLGQEGTEAFF; v_gene: TRBV27; d_gene: NA; abundance: few; j_gene: TRBJ1-1
CDR3nt: TGTGCCAGCAGCGTAGCTGGGCAGGGTAGGGAAAAACTGTTTTTT; CDR3aa: CASSVAGQGREKLFF; v_gene: TRBV9; d_gene: NA; abundance: NA; j_gene: TRBJ1-4
CDR3nt: TGTGCCAGCAGCCAAGAATTCGGACAAGACAAGCCTTCGAGTGGCTACACCTTC; CDR3aa: CASSQEFGQDKPSSGYTF; v_gene: TRBV14; d_gene: NA; abundance: NA; j_gene: TRBJ1-2
CDR3nt: TGTGCCAGCAGTTCGGGACAGGGGACCTACAATGAGCAGTTCTTC; CDR3aa: CASSSGQGTYNEQFF; v_gene: TRBV27; d_gene: TRBD1; abundance: few; j_gene: TRBJ2-1
CDR3nt: TGTGCCAGCAGTAGACTAGCGGGAACGGGGGAGCAGTTCTTC; CDR3aa: CASSRLAGTGEQFF; v_gene: TRBV6-5; d_gene: TRBD2; abundance: NA; j_gene: TRBJ2-1
CDR3nt: TGTGCCAGCAGCTTCTCCCGGACAGGGACTAACTATGGCTACACCTTC; CDR3aa: CASSFSRTGTNYGYTF; v_gene: TRBV11-2; d_gene: TRBD1; abundance: NA; j_gene: TRBJ1-2
CDR3nt: TGTGCCAGTAGACCGGGACACATCTCCTACGAGCAGTACTTC; CDR3aa: CASRPGHISYEQYF; v_gene: TRBV19; d_gene: NA; abundance: once; j_gene: TRBJ2-7
CDR3nt: TGTGCCAGTACGCTAGCGGGGGCCGACAATGAGCAGTTCTTC; CDR3aa: CASTLAGADNEQFF; v_gene: TRBV27; d_gene: TRBD2; abundance: few; j_gene: TRBJ2-1
CDR3nt: TGTGCCAGTAGTGCGGCGGGGTATAGCAATCAGCCCCAGCATTTT; CDR3aa: CASSAAGYSNQPQHF; v_gene: TRBV19; d_gene: NA; abundance: NA; j_gene: TRBJ1-5
CDR3nt: TGTGCCAGCATCCGACGGGGGGCGATTGGAAACACCATATATTTT; CDR3aa: CASIRRGAIGNTIYF; v_gene: TRBV13; d_gene: NA; abundance: NA; j_gene: TRBJ1-3
CDR3nt: TGTGCCAGTAGACAGACCACAGATACGCAGTATTTT; CDR3aa: CASRQTTDTQYF; v_gene: TRBV18; d_gene: NA; abundance: NA; j_gene: TRBJ2-3
CDR3nt: TGTGCCGCTCAACGGGGCACCGGGGGGAGTTACGAGCAGTACTTC; CDR3aa: CAAQRGTGGSYEQYF; v_gene: TRBV6-1; d_gene: TRBD2; abundance: NA; j_gene: TRBJ2-7
CDR3nt: TGCAGCGTTGAAGATCTTCGGGGAGGGACAGGGGAGCCCTACGAGCAGTACTTC; CDR3aa: CSVEDLRGGTGEPYEQYF; v_gene: TRBV29-1; d_gene: TRBD1; abundance: NA; j_gene: TRBJ2-7
CDR3nt: TGCGCCAGCAGCCACGTGACTAGCGTTAGCTACAATGAGCAGTTCTTC; CDR3aa: CASSHVTSVSYNEQFF; v_gene: TRBV4-1; d_gene: TRBD2; abundance: NA; j_gene: TRBJ2-1
CDR3nt: TGTGCCAGCAGCCCCAGGGAAGACTATGGCTACACCTTC; CDR3aa: CASSPREDYGYTF; v_gene: TRBV25-1; d_gene: NA; abundance: NA; j_gene: TRBJ1-2
CDR3nt: TGTGCCAGCAGCTTAAGCGGCGGGGGGCCACGTGGGTACGAGCAGTACTTC; CDR3aa: CASSLSGGGPRGYEQYF; v_gene: TRBV7-2; d_gene: TRBD2; abundance: NA; j_gene: TRBJ2-7
CDR3nt: TGTGCCAGCAGGACCGGGACAGTGAACACTGAAGCTTTCTTT; CDR3aa: CASRTGTVNTEAFF; v_gene: TRBV28; d_gene: TRBD1; abundance: NA; j_gene: TRBJ1-1
CDR3nt: TGTGCCAGCAGCTTAAACCAGGATGGCTACGAGCAGTACTTC; CDR3aa: CASSLNQDGYEQYF; v_gene: TRBV7-7; d_gene: NA; abundance: NA; j_gene: TRBJ2-7
CDR3nt: TGTGCCAGCAGCTTAGGGGGAGATAGCAATCAGCCCCAGCATTTT; CDR3aa: CASSLGGDSNQPQHF; v_gene: TRBV7-9; d_gene: NA; abundance: NA; j_gene: TRBJ1-5
CDR3nt: TGCGCCAGCAGCTTGGAAGACAGTTCTTCTGGCTACACCTTC; CDR3aa: CASSLEDSSSGYTF; v_gene: TRBV5-1; d_gene: NA; abundance: NA; j_gene: TRBJ1-2
CDR3nt: TGTGCCAGCAGTTACCGGGACAGGGGGGAATCACCCCTCCACTTT; CDR3aa: CASSYRDRGESPLHF; v_gene: TRBV6-5; d_gene: TRBD1; abundance: NA; j_gene: TRBJ1-6
CDR3nt: TGTGCCAGCAGTGAGTCGGGACTAGCGTCCTCGCAGTTCTTC; CDR3aa: CASSESGLASSQFF; v_gene: TRBV6-1; d_gene: TRBD2; abundance: NA; j_gene: TRBJ2-1
CDR3nt: TGTGCCAGCACTCCGGTGGGCTGGGACCAAGAGACCCAGTACTTC; CDR3aa: CASTPVGWDQETQYF; v_gene: TRBV6-1; d_gene: NA; abundance: NA; j_gene: TRBJ2-5
CDR3nt: TGTGCCAGCAGGGGCCTAACAGGCACAGATACGCAGTATTTT; CDR3aa: CASRGLTGTDTQYF; v_gene: TRBV6-5; d_gene: NA; abundance: NA; j_gene: TRBJ2-3
CDR3nt: TGTGCCAGCAGCGCAGGGGACAGGGCTGCCCAGCCCCAGCATTTT; CDR3aa: CASSAGDRAAQPQHF; v_gene: TRBV9; d_gene: TRBD1; abundance: NA; j_gene: TRBJ1-5
CDR3nt: TGTGCCAGCAGACCCGGACAGGGCGGGAAGTATGGCTACACCTTC; CDR3aa: CASRPGQGGKYGYTF; v_gene: TRBV6-5; d_gene: TRBD1; abundance: NA; j_gene: TRBJ1-2
CDR3nt: TGTGCCAGCAGGGTAGGGACTAGCGACTACAATGAGCAGTTCTTC; CDR3aa: CASRVGTSDYNEQFF; v_gene: TRBV27; d_gene: TRBD2; abundance: NA; j_gene: TRBJ2-1
CDR3nt: TGTGCCAGCAGCGTCGATAGATTGAACACTGAAGCTTTCTTT; CDR3aa: CASSVDRLNTEAFF; v_gene: TRBV9; d_gene: NA; abundance: NA; j_gene: TRBJ1-1
CDR3nt: TGTGCCAGCAGTTACGCGGGACTAGCCCAAGAGACCCAGTACTTC; CDR3aa: CASSYAGLAQETQYF; v_gene: TRBV6-5; d_gene: TRBD2; abundance: NA; j_gene: TRBJ2-5
CDR3nt: TGCGCCAGCAGCTGGGACAGGGGTACCAACGTCCTGACTTTC; CDR3aa: CASSWDRGTNVLTF; v_gene: TRBV5-1; d_gene: TRBD1; abundance: NA; j_gene: TRBJ2-6